These 14 T cell receptor beta chains were sequenced from one sample in a study of T-cell memory formation after mild COVID-19. TCRdb ran MiXCR on the 5' RACE reads and lists one entry per CDR3 protein. The sample yields about 240,000 distinct CDR3 sequences, 8% to 9.5% seen once. Sample: PBMCs or a T cell subset sorted from them (not recorded which). The receptors originated from a man aged 18 to 29 who had mild COVID-19 (a few samples of this study predate the infection). Cell type and time point are not known.

This clonotype was seen a handful of times. V is TRBV27 and J is TRBJ2-7, with D possibly called TRBD1 or TRBD2 (5 bases each). Deletions cut 4 bases from V and 8 bases from J, with 12 bases between. Germline V gene lookup returns CDR1 MNHEY and CDR2 SMNVEV (reference sequence). This CDR3 contains 12 residues. CDR3 nucleotide sequence: TGTGCCAGCAGTTCCGGGACGTCTCAGCAGTACTTC. It is translated as CASSSGTSQQYF.

The chain has TRBV6-5 and TRBJ2-1; D may be TRBD1 or TRBD2 (6 bases each). V lost 2 bases and J lost 6, with 11 bases in between. The CDR3 is made up of 14 amino acids. Germline CDR1 and CDR2: MNHEY and SVGAGI. The CDR3 region is CASSYGGPANEQFF. The DNA for the CDR3 is TGTGCCAGCAGTTACGGGGGGCCTGCCAATGAGCAGTTCTTC.

This clonotype was seen a few times. This chain's CDR3 is CASWGEGADTEAFF. Here the CDR3 DNA reads TGTGCCAGCTGGGGGGAGGGGGCGGACACTGAAGCTTTCTTT. The chain recombines TRBV6-5 with TRBJ1-1, with 7 bases lining up with TRBD1. This CDR3 is 14 amino acids long. Trimming removed 8 bases from V and 3 bases from J; junction bases left unmatched: 9. CDR1 MNHEY and CDR2 SVGAGI come from the germline V gene.

This clonotype was detected only a few times. J is TRBJ2-5 and V is TRBV4-3; 10 nucleotides line up with TRBD1. This CDR3 region has 18 residues. Trimming took 0 bases from V and 5 from J; bases not matched to a gene: 12. CDR1 is LGHNA, CDR2 YSLEER, per germline. In nucleotides, the CDR3 is TGCGCCAGCAGCCAAGAAGGGCCCCCGACAGGGGGCTGGGAGACCCAGTACTTC. It translates to CASSQEGPPTGGWETQYF.

The J gene is TRBJ2-7, the V gene TRBV5-6; D unclear. V was pared by 4 bases and J by 2 bases, with 13 bases between. Germline CDR1 SGHDT, CDR2 YYEEEE. CDR3 length: 14 amino acids. In DNA, the CDR3 is TGTGCCAGCAGCCCCCGGACCGTCACCTACGAGCAGTACGTC. It translates to CASSPRTVTYEQYV.

The chain has TRBV9 and TRBJ1-1, with D tentatively TRBD1 (5 bases). Germline loops: CDR1 SGDLS, CDR2 YYNGEE. The CDR3 is 15 residues long. Between the trimmed V and J ends, which lost 0 bases and 3 bases, there was a span of 12 bases. Written as DNA, the CDR3 is TGTGCCAGCAGCGTAGGAGGGGATTTGGACACTGAAGCTTTCTTT. Its protein is CASSVGGDLDTEAFF.

The chain recombines TRBV20-1 with TRBJ2-7, with D uncertain. The germline gives CDR1 DFQATT, CDR2 SNEGSKA (reference sequence). CDR3 size: 11 residues. Trimming took off 1 base at V and 7 bases at J, with 8 bases between the two ends. The CDR3: CSARGVWEQYV. Written as DNA, the CDR3 is TGCAGTGCTAGAGGTGTGTGGGAGCAGTACGTC.

The sample holds a few counts of this clonotype. This chain links TRBV3-1 with TRBJ2-7, with D uncertain. There are 12 residues in the CDR3. The germline V and J ends were trimmed by 1 base and 5 bases, with 6 bases remaining between them. CDR1 is LGHDT, CDR2 YNNKEL, per germline (reference sequence). The CDR3 DNA follows: TGTGCCAGCAGCCAAGTTTTCCACGAGCAGTACTTC. Translating it yields CASSQVFHEQYF.

The chain is built from TRBV20-1 and TRBJ1-2; 7 nucleotides align to TRBD1. Germline CDR1 DFQATT, CDR2 SNEGSKA (reference sequence). The CDR3 spans 15 residues. J gave up 2 bases and V 0 bases, and 6 bases lay outside the gene matches. CDR3 sequence reads: CSARDPRGQNYGYTF. The CDR3 DNA sequence: TGCAGTGCTAGAGACCCCCGGGGACAGAACTATGGCTACACCTTC.

This clonotype has a handful of counts. This rearrangement joins TRBV27 to TRBJ2-5; TRBD2 aligns across 14 bases. The CDR3 length is 16 residues. The V gene end was trimmed by 5 bases and the J gene end by 0 bases; junction bases not matched to a gene: 2. From germline, CDR1 is MNHEY and CDR2 SMNVEV (reference sequence). The CDR3 DNA reads as TGTGCCAGCAGTCCGACTAGCGGGGGGGACCAAGAGACCCAGTACTTC. As protein: CASSPTSGGDQETQYF.

This clonotype appeared a few times. This chain links TRBV3-1 with TRBJ2-6; no definite D call. Trimming left V 6 bases short and J 0 bases short, with 6 bases between. The CDR3 length is 14 residues. Germline assignment: CDR1 LGHDT and CDR2 YNNKEL (reference sequence). The CDR3 nucleotides read TGTGCCAGCAGGGCAAGCTCTGGGGCCAACGTCCTGACTTTC. This gives the protein CASRASSGANVLTF.

The chain is built from TRBV10-3 and TRBJ2-2; 9 bases match TRBD2. Per the germline V gene, CDR1 is ENHRY and CDR2 is SYGVKD. There are 13 residues in the CDR3. Losses at the gene ends were 6 bases for V and 6 bases for J; bases not matched to a gene: 2. In DNA, the CDR3 is TGTGCCATCAGCCTAGCGGGGTCCGGGGAGCTGTTTTTT. This sequence encodes CAISLAGSGELFF.

As regards this clonotype: Just one base apart from a much larger clone, this may be a read error. The rearrangement joins TRBV12-3 or TRBV12-4 to TRBJ2-1; 7 bases are shared with TRBD1. CDR3 length: 11 residues. The V segment lost 10 bases and the J segment 9 bases; nucleotides outside the gene matches: 6. The CDR3 DNA is TGTGCCATCAGCTGGGACAGTGAGCAGTTCTTC. This translates into CAISWDSEQFF.

This clonotype has more than one count but fewer than ten. The chain is built from TRBV7-9 and TRBJ1-1; D is ambiguous. V lost 5 bases and J 3 bases, leaving 16 bases between the germline ends. Per the germline V gene, CDR1 is SEHNR and CDR2 is FQNEAQ (reference sequence). The CDR3 extends over 15 amino acids. The CDR3 is CASSAPLVADTEAFF. The CDR3 coding sequence is TGTGCCAGCAGCGCCCCCCTAGTAGCGGACACTGAAGCTTTCTTT.